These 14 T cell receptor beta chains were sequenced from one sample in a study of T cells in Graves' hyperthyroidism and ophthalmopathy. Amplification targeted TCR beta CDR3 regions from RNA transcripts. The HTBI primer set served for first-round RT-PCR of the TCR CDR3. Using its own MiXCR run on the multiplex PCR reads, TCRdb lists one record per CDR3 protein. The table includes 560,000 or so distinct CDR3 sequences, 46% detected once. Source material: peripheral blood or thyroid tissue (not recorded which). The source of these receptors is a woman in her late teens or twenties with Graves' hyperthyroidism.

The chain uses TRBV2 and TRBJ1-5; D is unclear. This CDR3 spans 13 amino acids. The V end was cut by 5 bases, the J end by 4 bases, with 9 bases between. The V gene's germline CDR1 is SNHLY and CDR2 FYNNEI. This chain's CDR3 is CASSRKLNQPQHF. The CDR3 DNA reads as TGTGCCAGCAGTCGAAAATTAAATCAGCCCCAGCATTTT. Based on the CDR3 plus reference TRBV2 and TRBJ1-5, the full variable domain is EPEVTQTPSHQVTQMGQEVILRCVPISNHLYFYWYRQILGQKVEFLVSFYNNEISEKSEIFDDQFSVERPDGSNFTLKIRSTKLEDSAMYFCASSRKLNQPQHFGDGTRLSIL.

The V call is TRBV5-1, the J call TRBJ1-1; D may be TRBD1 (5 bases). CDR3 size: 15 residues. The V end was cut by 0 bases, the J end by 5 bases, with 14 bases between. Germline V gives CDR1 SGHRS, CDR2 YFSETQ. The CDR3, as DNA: TGCGCCAGCAGCTTGGTATCCCTGGGGGGGACTGAAGCTTTCTTT. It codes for CASSLVSLGGTEAFF.

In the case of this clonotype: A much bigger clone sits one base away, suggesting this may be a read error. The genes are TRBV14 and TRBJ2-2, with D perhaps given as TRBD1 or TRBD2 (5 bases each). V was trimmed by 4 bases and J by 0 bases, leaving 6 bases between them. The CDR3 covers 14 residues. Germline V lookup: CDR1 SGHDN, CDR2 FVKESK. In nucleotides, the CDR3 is TGTGCCAGCAGCCGGGACGCGAACACCGGGGAGCTGTTTTTT. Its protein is CASSRDANTGELFF.

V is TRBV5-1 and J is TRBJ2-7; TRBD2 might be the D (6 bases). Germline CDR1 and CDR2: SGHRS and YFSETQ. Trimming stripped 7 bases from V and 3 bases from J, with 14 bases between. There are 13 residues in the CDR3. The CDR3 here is CASRAVGGYEQYF. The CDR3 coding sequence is TGCGCCAGCCGTGCGGTGGGAGGCTACGAGCAGTACTTC.

This CDR3 reads CSAERQPGMETQYF. CDR3 in DNA: TGCAGTGCGGAGAGACAGCCAGGGATGGAGACCCAGTACTTC. The V and J genes are TRBV20-1 and TRBJ2-5; a possible D gene is TRBD1 (5 bases). The germline V gene encodes CDR1 DFQATT and CDR2 SNEGSKA (reference sequence). Trimming removed 6 bases from V and 5 bases from J, with 19 bases in between. The CDR3 sequence is 14 residues long.

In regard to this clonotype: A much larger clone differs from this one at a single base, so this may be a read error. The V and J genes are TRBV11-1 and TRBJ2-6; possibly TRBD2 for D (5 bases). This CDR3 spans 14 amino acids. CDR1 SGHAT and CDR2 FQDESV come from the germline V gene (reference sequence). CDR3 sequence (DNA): TGTGCCAGCAGCCAGAGGGCTGGGGTCAACGTCCTGACTTTC. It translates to CASSQRAGVNVLTF.

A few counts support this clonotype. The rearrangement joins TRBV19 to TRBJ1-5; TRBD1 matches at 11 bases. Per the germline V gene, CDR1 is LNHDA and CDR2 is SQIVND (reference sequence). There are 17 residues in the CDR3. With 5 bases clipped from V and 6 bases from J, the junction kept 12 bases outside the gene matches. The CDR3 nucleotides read TGTGCCAGTAGTCCTTTATGGAGGACAGGGGGCGGTCAGCCCCAGCATTTT. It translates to CASSPLWRTGGGQPQHF. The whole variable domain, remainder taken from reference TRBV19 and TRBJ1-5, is DGGITQSPKYLFRKEGQNVTLSCEQNLNHDAMYWYRQDPGQGLRLIYYSQIVNDFQKGDIAEGYSVSREKKESFPLTVTSAQKNPTAFYLCASSPLWRTGGGQPQHFGDGTRLSIL.

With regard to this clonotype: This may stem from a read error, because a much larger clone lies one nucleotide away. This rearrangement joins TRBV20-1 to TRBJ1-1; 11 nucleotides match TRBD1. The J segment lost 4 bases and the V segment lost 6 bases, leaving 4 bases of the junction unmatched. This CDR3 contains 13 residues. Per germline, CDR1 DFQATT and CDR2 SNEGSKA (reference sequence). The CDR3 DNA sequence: TGCAGTGCGAGGGACAGGGGGATCACTGAAGCTTTCTTT. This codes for CSARDRGITEAFF.

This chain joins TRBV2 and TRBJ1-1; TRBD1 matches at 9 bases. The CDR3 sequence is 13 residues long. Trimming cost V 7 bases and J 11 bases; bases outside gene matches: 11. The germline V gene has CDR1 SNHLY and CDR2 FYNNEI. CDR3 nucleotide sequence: TGTGCCAGCACGGAGGAAAGGACAGGGGCGGCTTTCTTT. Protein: CASTEERTGAAFF.

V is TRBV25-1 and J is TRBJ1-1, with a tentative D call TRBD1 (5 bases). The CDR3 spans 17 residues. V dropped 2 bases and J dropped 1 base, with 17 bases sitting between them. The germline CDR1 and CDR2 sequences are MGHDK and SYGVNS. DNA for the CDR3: TGTGCCAGCAGTGAAGACCCCACGAGGGGAACGAACACTGAAGCTTTCTTT. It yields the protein CASSEDPTRGTNTEAFF. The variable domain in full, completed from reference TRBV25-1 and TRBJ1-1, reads EADIYQTPRYLVIGTGKKITLECSQTMGHDKMYWYQQDPGMELHLIHYSYGVNSTEKGDLSSESTVSRIRTEHFPLTLESARPSHTSQYLCASSEDPTRGTNTEAFFGQGTRLTVV.

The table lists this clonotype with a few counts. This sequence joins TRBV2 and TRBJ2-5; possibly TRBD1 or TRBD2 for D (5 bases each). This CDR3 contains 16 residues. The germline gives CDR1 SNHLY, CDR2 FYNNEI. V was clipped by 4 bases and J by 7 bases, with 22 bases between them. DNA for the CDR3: TGTGCCAGCAGTGGCGGCTCGGGACGGTCGAGCGTGACCCAGTACTTC. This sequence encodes CASSGGSGRSSVTQYF.

The CDR3 here is CSVEEGAGDEKLFF. CDR3 coding DNA: TGCAGCGTTGAGGAGGGGGCTGGGGATGAAAAACTGTTTTTT. This chain links TRBV29-1 with TRBJ1-4; 7 nucleotides line up with TRBD1. The CDR3 spans 14 residues. Per germline, CDR1 SQVTM and CDR2 ANQGSEA. J lost 6 bases, V lost 3 bases, and 7 bases had no gene match.

CDR3 protein: CASSLIGGRTEAFF. The DNA for the CDR3 is TGTGCCAGCAGCTTAATAGGGGGAAGGACTGAAGCTTTCTTT. This chain uses TRBV9 with TRBJ1-1; maybe TRBD1 (6 bases). Germline values: CDR1 SGDLS, CDR2 YYNGEE. The CDR3 runs to 14 residues. V gave up 4 bases and J gave up 5 bases, with 15 bases separating them.

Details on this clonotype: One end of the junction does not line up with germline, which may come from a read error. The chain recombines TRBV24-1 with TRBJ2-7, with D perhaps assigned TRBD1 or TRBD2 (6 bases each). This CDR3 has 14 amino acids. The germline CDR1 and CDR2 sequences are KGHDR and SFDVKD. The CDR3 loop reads CAISAGQGPYEQYF. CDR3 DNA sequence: TGTGCCATCAGTGCGGGGCAGGGGCCCTACGAGCAGTACTTC.